The 7 T cell receptor beta chains in this list originate from one sample, sequenced in a study of beta chain features in type 1 diabetes. Study-wide points: Significant though moderate, a shortening of TCRB CDR3s appeared in all four CD4+ subsets of Type 1 diabetes patients.

cDNA synthesis used the whole RNA isolate, giving expressed TCRB sequences. Produced via immunoSEQ multiplex PCR; TCRdb's table is partial and in-frame only. In the table there are hundreds of thousands of clones, around an eighth of which are singletons. The antigens of these receptors remain unknown. The sample taken for sequencing was naive CD4+ T cells from blood. The receptor set was obtained from a man aged 18 to 30 with type 1 diabetes.

In this sample, this clone turned up a few times. The V gene is TRBV7-9, the J gene TRBJ1-4, with D possibly TRBD1 on 6 matching bases. V dropped 5 bases and J dropped 8 bases, with 6 bases sitting between them. This CDR3 has 11 residues. CDR1 is SEHNR and CDR2 is FQNEAQ in the germline V gene (reference sequence). The DNA for the CDR3 is TGTGCCAGCAGCGACAGGGAAAAACTGTTTTTT. Translating it yields CASSDREKLFF. Supplemented by reference TRBV7-9 and TRBJ1-4, the full variable domain reads DTGVSQNPRHKITKRGQNVTFRCDPISEHNRLYWYRQTLGQGPEFLTYFQNEAQLEKSRLLSDRFSAERPKGSFSTLEIQRTEQGDSAMYLCASSDREKLFFGSGTQLSVL.

This clone was seen a few times. This chain links TRBV29-1 with TRBJ2-7; D possibly corresponds to TRBD1 (6 bases). The CDR3 runs 12 residues. Germline V gene lookup returns CDR1 SQVTM and CDR2 ANQGSEA. V dropped 5 bases and J dropped 4 bases, with 12 bases sitting between them. The CDR3 DNA is TGCAGCGTTAGCCAGGGGCTATACGAGCAGTACTTC. Translated: CSVSQGLYEQYF.

The sample holds a few counts of this clone. The chain carries TRBV14 and TRBJ2-1; no clear D. CDR3 size: 13 residues. V was cut by 4 bases and J by 3 bases, with 7 bases left in between. CDR1 and CDR2 (germline): SGHDN, FVKESK. In nucleotides, the CDR3 is TGTGCCAGCAGCCCCGAATACTACAATGAGCAGTTCTTC. It translates to CASSPEYYNEQFF.

This clone was seen a handful of times. The chain combines TRBV29-1 with TRBJ2-1; 8 nucleotides line up with TRBD2. The germline V gene encodes CDR1 SQVTM and CDR2 ANQGSEA. The ends lost 6 bases at V and 4 bases at J; junction bases unmatched: 11. CDR3 length: 15 amino acids. CDR3 sequence (DNA): TGCAGCGTGACCACCGTAGCGGGATCTTACAATGAGCAGTTCTTC. Its protein is CSVTTVAGSYNEQFF.

In this sample, this clone turned up a few times. The chain couples TRBV5-6 to TRBJ1-1; D gene unclear. V lost 4 bases, J lost 0 bases, and 13 bases lay in between. Germline values: CDR1 SGHDT, CDR2 YYEEEE. The CDR3 is 15 residues long. In DNA, the CDR3 is TGTGCCAGCAGCACCCGGTGGGCCCTGAACACTGAAGCTTTCTTT. It yields the protein CASSTRWALNTEAFF.

In this sample, this clone turned up a few times. The DNA for the CDR3 is TGTGCCAGTAGTATAGAGGACAGCCCCGCGTATGGCTACACCTTC. Translated, it gives CASSIEDSPAYGYTF. V is TRBV19 and J is TRBJ1-2; possible D gene TRBD1, 6 bases. This CDR3 comprises 15 residues. The V gene's germline CDR1 is LNHDA and CDR2 SQIVND (reference sequence). Trimming shortened V by 0 bases and J by 5 bases, and 13 bases separated the two germline ends.

The chain uses TRBV2 and TRBJ2-5; D may be TRBD2 (5 bases). The germline gives CDR1 SNHLY, CDR2 FYNNEI. The CDR3 extends over 11 amino acids. V shed 8 bases and J shed 4 bases, with 8 bases lying between them. CDR3: CASFAGETQYF. The CDR3 DNA sequence: TGTGCCAGCTTCGCGGGAGAGACCCAGTACTTC.